The rows below give T cell receptor beta chains drawn from one sample of a study of prognosis after radiotherapy for stage I lung cancer. MiXCR, run by TCRdb on the multiplex PCR reads, gives a single entry per CDR3 protein. The sample contains 45,000 to 60,000 distinct CDR3 sequences, 30% to 40% of which appear only once. The sequencing used PBMCs, collected before or after stereotactic body radiation therapy (not recorded which). The receptor source for this set is a donor aged 50 or older with non-small cell lung cancer. Each CDR3 is given with its conserved first and last residue. D genes are given only for firm matches. The listing skips clone size in some rows; elsewhere it reads once, few, many or a size class.

D | J | size | V | CDR3 | DNA
. | TRBJ2-3 | . | TRBV5-8 | CASSKGTVGADTQYF | TGTGCCAGCTCCAAAGGGACGGTGGGGGCAGATACGCAGTATTTT
TRBD1 | TRBJ2-1 | medium-sized | TRBV24-1 | CATSDLGTENNEQFF | TGTGCCACCAGTGACTTGGGGACAGAGAACAATGAGCAGTTCTTC
TRBD2 | TRBJ2-5 | many | TRBV7-3 | CASSLVAGGTETQYF | TGTGCCAGCAGCTTGGTAGCGGGAGGAACTGAGACCCAGTACTTC
. | TRBJ2-3 | many | TRBV11-3 | CASSLTAGSSDTQYF | TGTGCCAGCAGCTTAACAGCGGGCTCCTCGGATACGCAGTATTTT
TRBD2 | TRBJ2-5 | many | TRBV19 | CASSTSGSLETQYF | TGTGCCAGTAGTACTAGCGGGAGCTTGGAGACCCAGTACTTC
. | TRBJ2-5 | . | TRBV7-2 | CASGRAAGQDTQYF | TGTGCCAGCGGACGGGCGGCGGGACAAGATACCCAGTACTTC
. | TRBJ2-7 | many | TRBV20-1 | CSARDLGHQAYEQYF | TGCAGTGCTAGAGATTTGGGACACCAGGCCTACGAGCAGTACTTC
TRBD2 | TRBJ2-7 | many | TRBV29-1 | CSAAPSGRTYEQYF | TGCAGCGCGGCGCCTAGCGGGCGAACCTACGAGCAGTACTTC
. | TRBJ2-1 | . | TRBV11-3 | CASSFGGVDYNEQFF | TGTGCCAGCAGCTTCGGTGGCGTAGACTACAATGAGCAGTTCTTC
. | TRBJ2-7 | . | TRBV6-5 | CASSYTGGRVEQYF | TGTGCCAGCAGTTACACCGGCGGCAGGGTCGAGCAGTACTTC